Listed below are T cell receptor beta chains from one sample, sequenced in a study of T cell responses to AZD1222 COVID-19 vaccine. Using immunoSEQ multiplex PCR, the repertoire was profiled, and TCRdb retains in-frame clones only, with some absent. The sample shows about 150,000 clones, over 85% of them seen only once. Material: peripheral blood, obtained on day 0 of AZD1222 vaccination. Receptors were obtained from an adult in good health. Both conserved end residues are part of each CDR3. A D gene is named only where the DNA matches it firmly. Rows may omit the clone size; those that give it use once, few, many or a size class.

v_call	j_call	clone_size	d_call	cdr3_nt	cdr3_aa
TRBV6-5	TRBJ2-7	few	NA	TGTGCCAGCAAGCGAGGGCAGGGCCTACCCTACGAGCAGTACTTC	CASKRGQGLPYEQYF
TRBV4-3	TRBJ1-1	NA	NA	TGCGCCAGCAGCCAAGATTTGGCAGTCTACTCGGTGGCTTTCTTT	CASSQDLAVYSVAFF
TRBV2	TRBJ2-7	once	NA	TGTGCCAGCAGTGAAGCTCGAGGGTCCCACGAGCAGTACTTC	CASSEARGSHEQYF
TRBV3-1/TRBV3-2	TRBJ1-2	NA	TRBD1	TGTGCCAGCAGCCATCAGGGGGCAGGCTACACCTTC	CASSHQGAGYTF
TRBV9	TRBJ2-6	NA	NA	TGTGCCAGCAGCGCCAGTGGCTCTGGGGCCAACGTCCTGACTTTC	CASSASGSGANVLTF
TRBV5-4	TRBJ2-3	NA	NA	TGTGCCAGCAGCTTGGACAGCGGAAGCACAGATACGCAGTATTTT	CASSLDSGSTDTQYF
TRBV4-1	TRBJ1-1	NA	NA	TGCGCCAGCAGCCAGGAGAACACAGTCGCTAACACTGAAGCTTTCTTT	CASSQENTVANTEAFF
TRBV6-5	TRBJ2-1	NA	TRBD2	TGTGCCAGCAGGGCTAGCGGAAGCTCCTACAATGAGCAGTTCTTC	CASRASGSSYNEQFF
TRBV10-3	TRBJ2-5	NA	NA	TGTGCCATCAGTGGTGAGCAGGAGGAGACCCAGTACTTC	CAISGEQEETQYF
TRBV6-5	TRBJ2-3	NA	NA	TGTGCCAGCACAGGGTTAAACACAGATACGCAGTATTTT	CASTGLNTDTQYF
TRBV7-2	TRBJ1-1	NA	NA	TGTGCCAGCAGCCAAGAGGTGTGGGCCTCCTCCCCTGAAGCTTTCTTT	CASSQEVWASSPEAFF
TRBV24-1	TRBJ1-2	NA	NA	TGTGCCACCAGTGATGGGGGGCTATATGGCTACACCTTC	CATSDGGLYGYTF
TRBV2	TRBJ1-4	NA	NA	TGTGCCAGCAGTACCCGCGGCGCAGCAGCCTTTTTT	CASSTRGAAAFF
TRBV18	TRBJ1-2	NA	NA	TGTGCCAGCTCTCTCGAGGTTAACTATGGCTACACCTTC	CASSLEVNYGYTF
TRBV9	TRBJ1-3	NA	NA	TGTGCCAGCAGCGTAGGTGAGGGAAACACCATATATTTT	CASSVGEGNTIYF
TRBV6-1	TRBJ1-2	NA	NA	TGTGCCAGCAACCTACAGGAGAGAGGCTATGGCTACACCTTC	CASNLQERGYGYTF
TRBV7-9	TRBJ2-4	NA	TRBD1	TGTGCCAGCAGCTTAGCGATGGCGACAGGGGGAAACATTCAGTACTTC	CASSLAMATGGNIQYF
TRBV30	TRBJ1-1	once	NA	TGTGCCTGGAGTGCCCTGGTCAGGCTGAACACTGAAGCTTTCTTT	CAWSALVRLNTEAFF
TRBV5-1	TRBJ1-4	NA	NA	TGCGCCAGCAGCTTGGGCTTGGGGGGAAACCGGGGAACTAATGAAAAACTGTTTTTT	CASSLGLGGNRGTNEKLFF
TRBV5-1	TRBJ1-2	NA	NA	TGCGCCAGCAGCTTGACCGGGATGGAAGGCTACACCTTC	CASSLTGMEGYTF
TRBV5-5	TRBJ1-2	NA	TRBD1	TGTGCCAGCAGCTTTAGCTCAGGGGGAAGTGGCTACACCTTC	CASSFSSGGSGYTF
TRBV6-5	TRBJ1-1	NA	TRBD1	TGTGCCAGCAGTTGGGACAGGGGCACTGAAGCTTTCTTT	CASSWDRGTEAFF
TRBV6-2/TRBV6-3	TRBJ1-2	NA	TRBD1	TGTGCCAGCAGCCTGGGACAGACCTATGGCTACACCTTC	CASSLGQTYGYTF